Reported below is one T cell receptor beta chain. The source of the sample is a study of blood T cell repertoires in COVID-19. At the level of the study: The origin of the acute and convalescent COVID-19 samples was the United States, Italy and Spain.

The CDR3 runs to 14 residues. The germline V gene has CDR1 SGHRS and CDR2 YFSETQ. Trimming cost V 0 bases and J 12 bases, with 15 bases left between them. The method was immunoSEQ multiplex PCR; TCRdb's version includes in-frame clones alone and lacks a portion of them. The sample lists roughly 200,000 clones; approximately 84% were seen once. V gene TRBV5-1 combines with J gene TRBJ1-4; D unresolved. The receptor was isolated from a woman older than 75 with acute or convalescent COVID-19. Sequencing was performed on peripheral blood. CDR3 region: CASSLGFGGEELFF. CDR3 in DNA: TGCGCCAGCAGCTTGGGCTTCGGCGGGGAGGAACTGTTTTTT.